The following is a TCR beta chain sequence with its context. Its antigen is unknown. The sample originates from a study of beta chain features in type 1 diabetes. Across the study: Summed over all samples, the examined sorted cells came to under 110,000,000.

The entirety of the isolated RNA underwent reverse transcription, so expressed TCRB transcripts were sequenced. Average reads for naive, central memory and regulatory T cell samples were roughly 3.4 million. Clones were read by immunoSEQ multiplex PCR, and TCRdb kept only the in-frame ones, dropping some. There are about 370,000 clones in the sample; 9.5% to 10% occur only once, and about 0.63% lies in the top ten. The CDR3 runs 14 residues. Germline V lookup: CDR1 SGHVS, CDR2 FQNEAQ. Trimming at V came to 4 bases and at J to 5 bases, leaving 5 bases not matched to a gene. Study-level results: Across all four CD4+ subsets, people with type 1 diabetes showed modestly shorter TCRB CDR3s. VDJ junctions from type 1 diabetes patients carried fewer insertions and larger deletions. PCR might preferentially amplify shorter templates, equally in patients and controls.

Sequencing used central memory CD4+ T cells from blood. V gene TRBV7-8 combines with J gene TRBJ2-5, with 9 bases that match TRBD1. The clonotype comes from a man in his thirties or forties with type 1 diabetes. CDR3 sequence reads: CASSSTGGPETQYF. The CDR3 DNA reads TGTGCCAGCAGCTCAACAGGGGGCCCGGAGACCCAGTACTTC.